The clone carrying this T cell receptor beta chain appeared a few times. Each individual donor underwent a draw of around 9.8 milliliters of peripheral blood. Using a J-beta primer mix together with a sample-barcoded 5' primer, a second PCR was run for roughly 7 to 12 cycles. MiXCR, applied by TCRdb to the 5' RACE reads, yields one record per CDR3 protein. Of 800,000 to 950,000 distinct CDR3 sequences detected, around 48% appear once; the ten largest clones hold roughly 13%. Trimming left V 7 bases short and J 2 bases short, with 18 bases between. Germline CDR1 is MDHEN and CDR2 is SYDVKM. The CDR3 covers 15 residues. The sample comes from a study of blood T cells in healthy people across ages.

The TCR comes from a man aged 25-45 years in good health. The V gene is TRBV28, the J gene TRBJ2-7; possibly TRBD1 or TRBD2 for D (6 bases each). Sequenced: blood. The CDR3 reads CASNSGAQYPYEQYF. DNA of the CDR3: TGTGCCAGCAATTCGGGGGCGCAGTACCCCTACGAGCAGTACTTC.